These 21 T cell receptor beta chains came from one sample sequenced in a study of blood T cell repertoires in COVID-19. The data were produced by immunoSEQ multiplex PCR, yet TCRdb's version contains in-frame clones alone and is incomplete. In the table there are roughly 260,000 clones, around 86% of which are singletons. The sequencing sample was made of peripheral blood. These receptors originate from a man aged 35-49 years who had recovered from COVID-19.

The rearrangement links TRBV30 to TRBJ2-1, with D uncertain. Germline V gene lookup returns CDR1 GTSNPN and CDR2 SVGIG (reference sequence). V was clipped by 2 bases and J by 8 bases, with 13 bases between them. CDR3 size: 13 residues. In DNA form, the CDR3 reads TGTGCCTGGAGTTTGTTAGTCCCCCATGAGCAGTTCTTC. Translation: CAWSLLVPHEQFF.

This chain joins TRBV19 and TRBJ2-7; D might be TRBD2 (5 bases). V lost 4 bases to trimming and J lost 7 bases, with 23 bases between them. Germline V gene lookup returns CDR1 LNHDA and CDR2 SQIVND (reference sequence). The CDR3 has 16 residues. CDR3: CASSTSSTERFREQYF. The CDR3 coding sequence is TGTGCCAGTAGTACCTCCTCGACCGAGCGGTTCAGGGAGCAGTACTTC.

This chain uses TRBV5-1 with TRBJ2-1, with 9 bases matching TRBD2. Germline V gene data show CDR1 as SGHRS and CDR2 as YFSETQ. This CDR3 spans 15 amino acids. V lost 3 bases and J lost 1; bases outside the gene matches: 2. The CDR3 coding sequence is TGCGCCAGCAGCTCGGGACTAGCTTCCTACAATGAGCAGTTCTTC. It specifies CASSSGLASYNEQFF.

The chain employs TRBV2 and TRBJ1-5; TRBD1 matches at 10 bases. This CDR3 spans 15 amino acids. Germline assignment: CDR1 SNHLY and CDR2 FYNNEI. With V trimmed by 8 bases and J by 7 bases, 11 bases remained unmatched. CDR3: CASCLDRGRNQPQHF. In nucleotides, the CDR3 is TGTGCCAGCTGTTTGGACAGGGGGAGGAACCAGCCCCAGCATTTT.

Only a few counts were recorded for this clone. This chain connects TRBV6-5 to TRBJ2-1; 9 bases agree with TRBD2. Germline V gene data show CDR1 as MNHEY and CDR2 as SVGAGI. V shed 6 bases, J shed 8 bases, and the junction held 11 bases outside the gene matches. The length of the CDR3 is 15 residues. The CDR3 loop reads CASRQGLAGIYEQFF. The CDR3 DNA is TGTGCCAGCAGGCAGGGGCTAGCGGGAATCTATGAGCAGTTCTTC.

The chain links TRBV9 to TRBJ2-5; the match to TRBD1 covers 12 bases. This CDR3 is 18 amino acids long. CDR1 SGDLS and CDR2 YYNGEE come from the germline V gene. Germline trimming cut 2 bases from V and 1 base from J; bases unmatched to any gene: 9. The CDR3 spells CASSVGLGTGGLQETQYF. Here the CDR3 DNA reads TGTGCCAGCAGCGTGGGACTTGGGACAGGGGGCCTCCAAGAGACCCAGTACTTC.

The CDR3 loop is CASSYSGTTNTGELFF. The CDR3 DNA is TGTGCCAGCAGCTACTCCGGGACAACGAACACCGGGGAGCTGTTTTTT. The chain links TRBV7-6 to TRBJ2-2, with D tentatively TRBD1 (6 bases). Trimming cost V 4 bases and J 0 bases, with 12 bases left between them. CDR3 size: 16 residues. CDR1 and CDR2 from the germline V gene are SGHVS and FNYEAQ.

The rearrangement joins TRBV7-9 to TRBJ1-3; TRBD1 is a possible D gene (5 bases). Deletions cut 4 bases from V and 0 bases from J, with 7 bases between. Germline V gene lookup returns CDR1 SEHNR and CDR2 FQNEAQ (reference sequence). This CDR3 region has 14 residues. The CDR3 is CASSYDSSGNTIYF. DNA for the CDR3: TGTGCCAGCAGCTACGACAGCTCTGGAAACACCATATATTTT.

This clone was detected a few times. CDR3 residues: CASSPRLAGGPADTQYF. Here the CDR3 DNA reads TGTGCCAGCAGCCCAAGACTAGCGGGAGGGCCGGCAGATACGCAGTATTTT. This chain uses TRBV5-4 with TRBJ2-3, with 14 bases aligning to TRBD2. V gave up 4 bases and J gave up 4 bases; unmatched junction bases: 8. Germline V gene data show CDR1 as SGHNT and CDR2 as YYREEE (reference sequence). The CDR3 covers 17 residues.

This clone has a single count. The CDR3 sequence: CASSPRQGASWQETQYF. The CDR3 DNA reads as TGTGCCAGCTCACCGAGGCAGGGGGCTTCGTGGCAAGAGACCCAGTACTTC. This chain links TRBV18 with TRBJ2-5, with 8 bases matching TRBD1. J was trimmed by 2 bases and V by 3 bases; bases with no gene match: 11. The germline V gene encodes CDR1 KGHSH and CDR2 LQKENI. The CDR3 totals 17 residues.

The chain recombines TRBV5-8 with TRBJ1-2; D is unresolved. The V and J ends lost 6 bases and 6 bases respectively, with 18 bases between them. This CDR3 spans 14 amino acids. CDR1 and CDR2 (germline): SGHTS, YDEGEE. CDR3 bases: TGTGCCAGCACCCCGGATATCGGGGAACATGGCTACACCTTC. As protein: CASTPDIGEHGYTF.

V and J are TRBV3-1 (or the pseudogene TRBV3-2) and TRBJ1-1, with 10 bases identical to TRBD1. V trimming: 4 bases; J trimming: 1 base; junction bases outside the gene matches: 3. This CDR3 contains 15 residues. Germline V gives CDR1 LGHDT, CDR2 YNNKEL (reference sequence). This chain's CDR3 is CASSLWTGGNTEAFF. DNA for the CDR3: TGTGCCAGCAGCCTGTGGACAGGGGGGAACACTGAAGCTTTCTTT.

The rearrangement joins TRBV18 to TRBJ2-6; 10 bases match TRBD1. The CDR3 runs 17 residues. V trimming: 3 bases; J trimming: 1 base; junction bases outside the gene matches: 3. In germline, CDR1 is KGHSH, CDR2 LQKENI. CDR3 region: CASSPRQGASGANVLTF. Written as DNA, the CDR3 is TGTGCCAGCTCACCCAGACAGGGGGCTTCTGGGGCCAACGTCCTGACTTTC.

The V call is TRBV6-6, the J call TRBJ2-2; TRBD2 is a possible D gene (6 bases). V was pared by 8 bases and J by 5 bases, with 12 bases between. Germline CDR1 reads MNHNY; CDR2 reads SVGAGI (reference sequence). CDR3 length equals 13 residues. The DNA for the CDR3 is TGTGCCAGCCTGGTTGCGGGGACCGGGGAGCTGTTTTTT. This gives the protein CASLVAGTGELFF.

The rearrangement joins TRBV6-5 to TRBJ2-7; 7 bases are a match to TRBD1. In germline, CDR1 is MNHEY, CDR2 SVGAGI. J was trimmed by 3 bases and V by 6 bases; bases with no gene match: 11. The CDR3 contains 15 residues. Written as DNA, the CDR3 is TGTGCCAGCAGCCACGACCAAGCAGGGGGCTACGAGCAGTACTTC. Amino acids: CASSHDQAGGYEQYF.

The chain is built from TRBV6-2 or TRBV6-3 and TRBJ1-1; D gene unclear. This CDR3 is built from 14 residues. Trimming took 5 bases from V and 3 from J, leaving 13 bases between them. Germline CDR1 is MNHEY and CDR2 is SVGEGT. The CDR3 region is CASSVDLTDTEAFF. The CDR3 DNA is TGTGCCAGCAGTGTAGATCTTACCGACACTGAAGCTTTCTTT.

The chain carries TRBV11-2 and TRBJ2-7; 8 nucleotides agree with TRBD2. The CDR3 length is 14 residues. CDR1 and CDR2 from the germline V gene are SGHAT and FQNNGV. Unmatched junction bases numbered 3, after V lost 1 base and J lost 4 bases. The CDR3: CASSLAAGGYEQYF. CDR3 nucleotides: TGTGCCAGCAGCTTAGCGGCGGGGGGTTACGAGCAGTACTTC.

The chain has TRBV27 and TRBJ2-2; D uncertain. With 4 bases removed from V and 4 bases from J, the gap between germline ends came to 10 bases. The CDR3 has 14 amino acids. CDR1 is MNHEY and CDR2 is SMNVEV in the germline V gene (reference sequence). The CDR3 is CASSSYSPTGELFF. DNA of the CDR3: TGTGCCAGCAGTTCCTATTCCCCCACCGGGGAGCTGTTTTTT.

This clone showed up just once. The J gene is TRBJ2-7, the V gene TRBV19; D not certain. The CDR3 sequence is 14 residues long. Germline values: CDR1 LNHDA, CDR2 SQIVND (reference sequence). The V gene lost 0 bases and the J gene lost 4 bases, with 10 bases spanning the gap. The CDR3 is CASSIEGGPYEQYF. The CDR3 DNA reads as TGTGCCAGTAGTATAGAGGGTGGGCCTTACGAGCAGTACTTC.

The chain combines TRBV15 with TRBJ2-3, with D tentatively TRBD1 (5 bases). Germline V gene sequence: CDR1 LNHNV, CDR2 YYDKDF (reference sequence). The length of the CDR3 is 16 residues. The V end was cut by 0 bases, the J end by 1 base, with 11 bases between. The CDR3 spells CATSRERGMGTDTQYF. CDR3 bases: TGTGCCACCAGCAGAGAAAGGGGAATGGGCACAGATACGCAGTATTTT.

The V gene is TRBV27, the J gene TRBJ2-1, with 8 nucleotides matching TRBD2. The V segment lost 4 bases and the J segment 8 bases; nucleotides outside the gene matches: 7. The CDR3 loop spans 14 amino acids. CDR1 MNHEY and CDR2 SMNVEV come from the germline V gene (reference sequence). CDR3 residues: CASSSTRGVHEQFF. CDR3 coding DNA: TGTGCCAGCAGTTCCACGCGGGGGGTTCATGAGCAGTTCTTC.